This T cell receptor (beta chain) appears in the sequencing data of a study of shared clonotypes between healthy human individuals. The germline CDR1 and CDR2 sequences are MDHEN and SYDVKM. The CDR3 runs to 14 residues. Between the trimmed V and J ends, which lost 6 bases and 8 bases, there was a span of 19 bases. Here immunoSEQ multiplex PCR was the method, and the copy in TCRdb shows in-frame clones only, minus some. The profile shows approximately 2,000,000 clones, around 92% of them singletons. Study-wide results and caveats: Among donors, clonotype sharing was expected to be affected by sequencing depth. The study drew on few donors, limiting represented genetic and exposure-history diversity.

This clone was seen more than once but under ten times. Antigen specificity is unknown. All donors qualified as healthy HIV-negative adults and had experienced no recent acute infections or vaccinations. CD4+ cells yielded CD45RA+ naive and CD45RA-negative memory subsets. The specimen was naive CD4+ T cells from PBMCs. Subset specified: CD45RA+ positively selected. This receptor was obtained from a man aged 18 to 30 in good health. Some clones in this sample may be carry-over from other donors' samples. The chain couples TRBV28 to TRBJ1-2; D might be TRBD1 (6 bases). The CDR3 is CASSKSQGGRGYTF. The CDR3 DNA reads as TGTGCCAGCAGCAAGTCACAGGGTGGCAGAGGCTACACCTTC.